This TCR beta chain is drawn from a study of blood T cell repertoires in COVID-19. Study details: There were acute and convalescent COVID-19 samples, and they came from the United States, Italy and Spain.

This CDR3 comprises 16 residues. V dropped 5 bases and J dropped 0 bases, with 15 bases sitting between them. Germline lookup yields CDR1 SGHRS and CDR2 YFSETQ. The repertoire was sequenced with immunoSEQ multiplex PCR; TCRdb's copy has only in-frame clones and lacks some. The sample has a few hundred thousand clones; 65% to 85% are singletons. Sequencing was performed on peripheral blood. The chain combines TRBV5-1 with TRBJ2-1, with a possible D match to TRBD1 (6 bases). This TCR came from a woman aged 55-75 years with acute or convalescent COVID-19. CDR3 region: CASRGAEISSYNEQFF. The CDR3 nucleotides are TGCGCCAGCAGGGGGGCGGAGATCAGCTCCTACAATGAGCAGTTCTTC. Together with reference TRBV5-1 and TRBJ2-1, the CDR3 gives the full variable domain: KAGVTQTPRYLIKTRGQQVTLSCSPISGHRSVSWYQQTPGQGLQFLFEYFSETQRNKGNFPGRFSGRQFSNSRSEMNVSTLELGDSALYLCASRGAEISSYNEQFFGPGTRLTVL.